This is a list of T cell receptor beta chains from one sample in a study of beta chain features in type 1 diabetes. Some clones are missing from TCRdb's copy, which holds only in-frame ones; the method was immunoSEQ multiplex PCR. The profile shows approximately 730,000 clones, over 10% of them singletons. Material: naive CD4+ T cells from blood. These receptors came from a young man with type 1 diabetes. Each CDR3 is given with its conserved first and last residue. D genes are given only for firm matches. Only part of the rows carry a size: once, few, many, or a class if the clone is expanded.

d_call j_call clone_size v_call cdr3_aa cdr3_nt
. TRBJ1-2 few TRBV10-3 CAISDSGIYGYTF TGTGCCATCAGTGACTCGGGGATCTATGGCTACACCTTC
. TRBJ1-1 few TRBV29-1 CSVRGRMNTEAFF TGCAGCGTACGGGGACGCATGAACACTGAAGCTTTCTTT
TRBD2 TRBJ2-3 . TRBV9 CASSLTTSGGTDTQYF TGTGCCAGCAGCCTCACGACTAGCGGGGGCACAGATACGCAGTATTTT
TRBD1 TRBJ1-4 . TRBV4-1 CASSLLQGMSEKLFF TGCGCCAGCAGCCTATTACAGGGGATGAGTGAAAAACTGTTTTTT
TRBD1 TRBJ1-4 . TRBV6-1 CASSGSGGSGEKLFF TGTGCCAGCAGTGGTTCAGGGGGCTCAGGTGAAAAACTGTTTTTT
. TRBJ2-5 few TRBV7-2 CASSLATTEETQYF TGTGCCAGCAGCTTAGCGACTACCGAAGAGACCCAGTACTTC
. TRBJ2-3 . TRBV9 CASSVATRAPDTQYF TGTGCCAGCAGCGTAGCTACCAGGGCCCCAGATACGCAGTATTTT
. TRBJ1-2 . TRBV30 CAWSARVGYGYTF TGTGCCTGGAGTGCCCGGGTTGGATATGGCTACACCTTC
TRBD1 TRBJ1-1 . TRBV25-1 CASSDDRGLTEAFF TGTGCCAGCAGTGACGACAGGGGGCTTACTGAAGCTTTCTTT
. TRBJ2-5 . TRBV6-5 CASRGGDRETQYF TGTGCCAGTCGAGGAGGGGATCGAGAGACCCAGTACTTC
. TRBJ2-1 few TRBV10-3 CAISEGESSYNEQFF TGTGCCATCAGTGAGGGGGAGAGCTCCTACAATGAGCAGTTCTTC
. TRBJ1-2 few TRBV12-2 CASRLDTDSNYGYTF TGTGCAAGTCGCTTAGATACGGATTCTAACTATGGCTACACCTTC
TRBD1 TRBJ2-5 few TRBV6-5 CASSYSGQGSETQYF TGTGCCAGCAGTTACTCAGGACAGGGGTCAGAGACCCAGTACTTC
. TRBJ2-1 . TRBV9 CASSVDIRPSSYNEQFF TGTGCCAGCAGCGTAGATATCAGGCCGAGCTCCTACAATGAGCAGTTCTTC
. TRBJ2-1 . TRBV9 CASSVESDREQFF TGTGCCAGCAGCGTAGAAAGCGATCGAGAGCAGTTCTTC
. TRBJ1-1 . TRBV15 CATSRDLEATEAFF TGTGCCACCAGCAGAGATCTGGAGGCCACTGAAGCTTTCTTT
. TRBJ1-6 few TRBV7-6 CASSRAFTGSSYNSPLHF TGTGCCAGCAGCCGGGCGTTCACAGGGAGCTCCTATAATTCACCCCTCCACTTT
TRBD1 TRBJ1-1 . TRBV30 CAWRPGQENTEAFF TGTGCCTGGAGGCCGGGACAGGAGAACACTGAAGCTTTCTTT
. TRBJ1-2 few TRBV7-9 CASSRRGGVQVNYGYTF TGTGCCAGCAGCCGAAGGGGGGGAGTGCAGGTGAACTATGGCTACACCTTC
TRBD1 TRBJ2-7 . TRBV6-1 CASRAGTGSYEQYF TGTGCCAGCAGGGCCGGGACAGGATCCTACGAGCAGTACTTC
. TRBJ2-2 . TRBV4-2 CASSQEGHPNTGELFF TGTGCCAGCAGCCAAGAAGGGCACCCGAACACCGGGGAGCTGTTTTTT
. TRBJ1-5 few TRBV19 CASSATQPQHF TGTGCCAGTAGTGCAACTCAGCCCCAGCATTTT
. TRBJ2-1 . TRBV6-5 CAIGGERINEQFF TGTGCCATCGGAGGCGAGAGGATCAATGAGCAGTTCTTC
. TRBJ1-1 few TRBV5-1 CASSLEDPTEAFF TGCGCCAGCAGCTTGGAGGATCCCACTGAAGCTTTCTTT
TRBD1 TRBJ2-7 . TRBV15 CATSRLNTGDYEQYF TGTGCCACCAGCAGACTAAACACAGGGGACTACGAGCAGTACTTC
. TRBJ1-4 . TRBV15 CATGIGGATNEKLFF TGTGCCACCGGAATTGGGGGAGCAACTAATGAAAAACTGTTTTTT
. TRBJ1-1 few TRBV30 CAWSVRGQLNTEAFF TGTGCCTGGAGTGTACGGGGTCAACTGAACACTGAAGCTTTCTTT
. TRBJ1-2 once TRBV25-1 CASSELGRNYGYTF TGTGCCAGCAGTGAGTTAGGCAGAAACTATGGCTACACCTTC
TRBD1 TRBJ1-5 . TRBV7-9 CASSLFGDSNQPQHF TGTGCCAGCAGCTTATTTGGGGACAGTAATCAGCCCCAGCATTTT
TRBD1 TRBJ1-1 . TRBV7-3 CASSLVSTGVPWDTEAFF TGTGCCAGCAGCTTAGTCTCGACAGGGGTGCCCTGGGACACTGAAGCTTTCTTT
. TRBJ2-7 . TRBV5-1 CASSFDAEQYF TGCGCCAGCAGCTTTGATGCCGAGCAGTACTTC
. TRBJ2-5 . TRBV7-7 CASSLAGNQETQYF TGTGCTAGCAGCCTTGCCGGGAACCAAGAGACCCAGTACTTC